The 14 T cell receptor beta chains in this list originate from one sample, sequenced in a study of multiple sclerosis patients with progressive multifocal leukoencephalopathy. Clones were sequenced by immunoSEQ multiplex PCR, and TCRdb holds only the in-frame ones, with some missing. The table has more than 30,000 clones, 87% seen once. Regarding time point: time of PML onset. The sequencing here drew on PBMCs, taken from a patient treated with natalizumab. These receptors all come from a woman between 40 and 55 years old with progressive multifocal leukoencephalopathy.

There are a few counts of this clone. J is TRBJ2-2 and V is TRBV7-3, with 9 bases identical to TRBD1. The CDR3 is made up of 16 amino acids. V lost 5 bases to trimming and J lost 4 bases; unmatched junction nucleotides: 8. The germline CDR1 and CDR2 sequences are SGHTA and FQGTGA. CDR3 loop: CASSNRQGGSTGELFF. The CDR3 DNA reads TGTGCCAGCAGCAATCGACAGGGGGGCTCCACCGGGGAGCTGTTTTTT.

The V and J genes are TRBV18 and TRBJ2-1, with D perhaps TRBD2 (5 bases). V gave up 0 bases and J gave up 9 bases, with 9 bases separating them. Germline assignment: CDR1 KGHSH and CDR2 LQKENI. The CDR3 runs to 13 residues. The CDR3 is CASSPPAGSEQFF. DNA for the CDR3: TGTGCCAGCTCACCACCTGCGGGTTCTGAGCAGTTCTTC.

This sequence joins TRBV4-1 and TRBJ1-2; 8 positions match TRBD1. Losses at the gene ends were 0 bases for V and 4 bases for J; bases not matched to a gene: 4. CDR3 size: 15 residues. CDR1 and CDR2 from the germline V gene are MGHRA and YSYEKL. CDR3 sequence (DNA): TGCGCCAGCAGCCAAGAAGGAGACAGGGGCTATGGCTACACCTTC. Translating gives CASSQEGDRGYGYTF.

A word on this clone: One junction end disagrees with the germline gene, perhaps due to a read error. The chain employs TRBV7-7 and TRBJ2-1; 9 nucleotides align to TRBD1. CDR1 is SSHAT, CDR2 FNYEAQ, per germline (reference sequence). This CDR3 is 13 amino acids long. The CDR3 sequence: CASSLAQGAEQFF. The CDR3, as DNA: TGTGCTAGCAGCCTCGCACAGGGGGCTGAGCAGTTCTTC.

The rearrangement joins TRBV18 to TRBJ2-2, with D possibly being TRBD1 (6 bases). This CDR3 is built from 14 residues. V dropped 2 bases and J dropped 5 bases, with 9 bases sitting between them. Germline V gene lookup returns CDR1 KGHSH and CDR2 LQKENI. The CDR3 DNA sequence: TGTGCCAGCTCACCAGGGACACGAACCGGGGAGCTGTTTTTT. Protein product: CASSPGTRTGELFF.

For this clone: Other DNA sequences in the sample encode the same CDR3. This rearrangement joins TRBV27 to TRBJ1-4; 8 bases agree with TRBD1. Germline-derived CDR1 and CDR2 are MNHEY and SMNVEV (reference sequence). The CDR3 covers 17 residues. With V trimmed by 6 bases and J by 3 bases, 12 bases remained unmatched. CDR3 residues: CASSLRTGHTPNEKLFF. CDR3 in DNA: TGTGCCAGCAGCCTAAGGACAGGGCATACACCTAATGAAAAACTGTTTTTT.

The chain recombines TRBV6-6 with TRBJ1-5, with 9 bases that match TRBD1. The junction had 10 bases not matched to a gene; V was cut back by 7 bases and J by 6 bases. The CDR3 has 15 residues. Germline lookup yields CDR1 MNHNY and CDR2 SVGAGI (reference sequence). Written as DNA, the CDR3 is TGTGCCAGCACAGGACAGGGGAAGAATGGTCAGCCCCAGCATTTT. It is translated as CASTGQGKNGQPQHF.

The V and J genes are TRBV2 and TRBJ2-3; D ambiguous. The V and J ends lost 6 bases and 2 bases respectively, with 6 bases between them. This CDR3 has 12 amino acids. Germline-derived CDR1 and CDR2 are SNHLY and FYNNEI. In DNA form, the CDR3 reads TGTGCCAGCAGAGGGTCCACAGATACGCAGTATTTT. Translation: CASRGSTDTQYF. Variable domain in full (rest from reference TRBV2 and TRBJ2-3): EPEVTQTPSHQVTQMGQEVILRCVPISNHLYFYWYRQILGQKVEFLVSFYNNEISEKSEIFDDQFSVERPDGSNFTLKIRSTKLEDSAMYFCASRGSTDTQYFGPGTRLTVL.

CDR3: CASRLAASYEQYF. The CDR3 DNA sequence: TGTGCCAGCAGACTAGCGGCATCCTACGAGCAGTACTTC. The gene calls are TRBV6-1 and TRBJ2-7; the match to TRBD2 covers 8 bases. The germline CDR1 and CDR2 sequences are MNHNS and SASEGT. V lost 6 bases to trimming and J lost 1 base; unmatched junction nucleotides: 2. The CDR3 runs to 13 residues.

The V call is TRBV7-3, the J call TRBJ2-2; D gene ambiguous. Germline CDR1 reads SGHTA; CDR2 reads FQGTGA. The length of the CDR3 is 13 residues. Trimming took off 5 bases at V and 6 bases at J, with 10 bases between the two ends. The CDR3 protein is CASSAPGPGELFF. CDR3 DNA: TGTGCCAGCAGCGCCCCAGGCCCCGGGGAGCTGTTTTTT.

The J gene is TRBJ1-4, the V gene TRBV7-2, with D possibly matching TRBD1 (6 bases). The CDR3 has 13 amino acids. CDR1 is SGHTA, CDR2 FQGNSA, per germline. Between the trimmed V and J ends, which lost 6 bases and 8 bases, there was a span of 13 bases. The CDR3 coding sequence is TGTGCCAGCAGACAGCGGGGGGCAGAAAAACTGTTTTTT. Amino acid sequence: CASRQRGAEKLFF.

The V gene is TRBV19, the J gene TRBJ2-1; D gene ambiguous. This CDR3 has 13 amino acids. CDR1 is LNHDA, CDR2 SQIVND, per germline (reference sequence). The V end lost 5 bases, the J end lost 2 bases, and 7 bases lay between the germline ends. The CDR3 region is CASSLSAYNEQFF. The CDR3 nucleotides read TGTGCCAGTAGTCTATCAGCCTACAATGAGCAGTTCTTC.

This chain uses TRBV28 with TRBJ1-5; D is uncertain. CDR1 and CDR2 (germline): MDHEN, SYDVKM. This CDR3 is 12 amino acids long. V shed 3 bases and J shed 5 bases, with 5 bases lying between them. CDR3 amino acids: CASSFLHQPQHF. The CDR3 region has the DNA TGTGCCAGCAGTTTCCTACATCAGCCCCAGCATTTT.

The rearrangement joins TRBV5-1 to TRBJ2-7; weak D call: TRBD2 (6 bases). The germline V gene has CDR1 SGHRS and CDR2 YFSETQ. V gave up 4 bases and J gave up 4 bases, with 21 bases separating them. CDR3 length equals 16 residues. CDR3 coding DNA: TGCGCCAGCAGCCTGGCGGCGGGGCAGGGCCTATACGAGCAGTACTTC. It is translated as CASSLAAGQGLYEQYF.